Listed below are T cell receptor beta chains from one sample, sequenced in a study of T cells in Graves' hyperthyroidism and ophthalmopathy. TCRdb recomputed calls from the multiplex PCR reads with MiXCR, one row per CDR3 protein. Seen here are around 520,000 distinct CDR3 sequences, less than 25% observed once, and the top ten hold about 11%. Sequenced input: blood. The receptors derive from a woman younger than 45 with Graves' ophthalmopathy. The CDR3 runs from the conserved cysteine through the conserved F or W. The D gene is left open where the match is weak. Only some rows state a clone size, as once, few, many or a class for expanded clones.

V,size,D,J,CDR3,DNA
TRBV19,many,TRBD1,TRBJ1-2,CASSIGQANYGYTF,TGTGCCAGTAGTATCGGACAGGCGAACTATGGCTACACCTTC
TRBV12-3/TRBV12-4,many,TRBD1,TRBJ1-2,CASSSIDRDYGYTF,TGTGCCAGCAGTTCTATAGACAGGGACTATGGCTACACCTTC
TRBV2,many,-,TRBJ1-2,CASRYTADIDYGYTF,TGTGCCAGCAGGTATACCGCGGACATCGACTATGGCTACACCTTC
TRBV12-3/TRBV12-4,-,-,TRBJ1-3,CATSLARAISGNTIYF,TGTGCCACCAGTTTAGCGCGGGCCATCTCTGGAAACACCATATATTTT
TRBV11-2,many,TRBD1,TRBJ1-3,CASSLDTGASGNTIYF,TGTGCCAGCAGCTTAGATACAGGGGCCTCTGGAAACACCATATATTTT
TRBV6-5,many,-,TRBJ2-7,CASSYSFAGDPPYEQYF,TGTGCCAGCAGTTACTCATTTGCAGGGGATCCCCCCTACGAGCAGTACTTC
TRBV25-1,many,-,TRBJ1-1,CAKTFVGLNTEAFF,TGTGCCAAGACTTTTGTAGGGTTGAACACTGAAGCTTTCTTT
TRBV20-1,many,-,TRBJ2-7,CSARGRPGIREQYF,TGCAGTGCCAGAGGCCGACCGGGCATAAGGGAGCAGTACTTC
TRBV13,many,TRBD1,TRBJ1-2,CASSGPRGRDRYTF,TGTGCCAGCAGCGGACCCAGGGGGCGGGATCGCTACACCTTC
TRBV29-1,-,TRBD1,TRBJ1-2,CSVVQGAGGYTF,TGCAGCGTTGTTCAGGGGGCAGGCGGCTACACCTTC
TRBV29-1,-,-,TRBJ1-1,CSAWPTGMNTEAFF,TGCAGCGCCTGGCCGACAGGAATGAACACTGAAGCTTTCTTT
TRBV6-5,many,-,TRBJ1-3,CASSSPAGNTIYF,TGTGCCAGCAGCTCCCCAGCTGGAAACACCATATATTTT
TRBV7-9,-,-,TRBJ2-1,CASSLDLRDHEQFF,TGTGCCAGCAGCTTAGATCTGAGGGATCATGAGCAGTTCTTC
TRBV4-1,-,TRBD1,TRBJ2-7,CASKLGQGTYEQYF,TGCGCCAGCAAACTGGGACAGGGGACTTACGAGCAGTACTTC
TRBV12-3/TRBV12-4,few,-,TRBJ1-1,CASTLHRDTEAFF,TGTGCCAGCACCTTACACAGGGACACTGAAGCTTTCTTT
TRBV20-1,few,TRBD2,TRBJ2-2,CSARSRGGWSGELFF,TGCAGTGCTAGAAGTCGGGGGGGTTGGTCCGGGGAGCTGTTTTTT
TRBV6-2/TRBV6-3,many,-,TRBJ1-3,CASSWFSGNTIYF,TGTGCCAGCAGTTGGTTCTCTGGAAACACCATATATTTT
TRBV6-5,many,-,TRBJ2-2,CASSTNRAGELFF,TGTGCCAGCAGTACTAACAGGGCCGGGGAGCTGTTTTTT
TRBV7-3,many,-,TRBJ1-1,CASSRSGSDTEAFF,TGTGCCAGCAGCCGTAGTGGATCTGACACTGAAGCTTTCTTT
TRBV11-2,-,TRBD1,TRBJ2-7,CASSLEQGYPYEQYF,TGTGCCAGCAGCTTAGAACAGGGGTACCCCTACGAGCAGTACTTC